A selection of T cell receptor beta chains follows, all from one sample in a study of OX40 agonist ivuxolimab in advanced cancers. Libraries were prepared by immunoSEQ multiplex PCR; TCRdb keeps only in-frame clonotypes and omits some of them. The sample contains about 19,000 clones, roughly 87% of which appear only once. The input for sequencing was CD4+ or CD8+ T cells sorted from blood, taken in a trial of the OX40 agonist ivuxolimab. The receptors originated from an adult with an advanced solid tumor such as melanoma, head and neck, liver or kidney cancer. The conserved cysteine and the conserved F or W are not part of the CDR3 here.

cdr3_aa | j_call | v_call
ASSSGDEQY | TRBJ2-7 | TRBV19
ASSFWGMIGELF | TRBJ2-2 | TRBV5-6
ASSFGTSGTVSYEQY | TRBJ2-7 | TRBV19
ATGPLYNEQF | TRBJ2-1 | TRBV27
ASWRGTSGRNTQY | TRBJ2-3 | TRBV2
ASSLAPGHTDTQY | TRBJ2-3 | TRBV5-4
ASSPWDGYEAF | TRBJ1-1 | TRBV7-8
ASSIPDLNTEAF | TRBJ1-1 | TRBV19
SSGTSGDYNEQF | TRBJ2-1 | TRBV29-1
ASSLQGPPLYEQY | TRBJ2-7 | TRBV7-9
ASSQRGYSYEQY | TRBJ2-7 | TRBV2
ASSLGGVPYEQY | TRBJ2-7 | TRBV11-3
ASSLLAGNEQF | TRBJ2-1 | TRBV5-4
ASSLWASGTSTDTQY | TRBJ2-3 | TRBV5-1
AIRTSGYQETQY | TRBJ2-5 | TRBV10-3
ASSSRLAGKETQY | TRBJ2-5 | TRBV28
ASSIGTGTYEQY | TRBJ2-7 | TRBV19
ASSQVGRQGRETQY | TRBJ2-5 | TRBV4-1
ASSQSEYEQY | TRBJ2-7 | TRBV4-1
ASSGGLAGATQY | TRBJ2-4 | TRBV5-1
ASSQDLPTLALGYT | TRBJ1-2 | TRBV4-2
ASSLNVPGGPYEQY | TRBJ2-7 | TRBV27
ASSQAGAVAKNIQY | TRBJ2-4 | TRBV4-2
ANRAGTSRTDTQY | TRBJ2-3 | TRBV6-6
ASSPTTSGSSYEQY | TRBJ2-7 | TRBV5-4
ASSADVFNEQF | TRBJ2-1 | TRBV9
ASSLWASGQERTDTQY | TRBJ2-3 | TRBV28
ASSPVGHEAF | TRBJ1-1 | TRBV5-1
ASSQVPGQLRNEKLF | TRBJ1-4 | TRBV4-2
ASRQGAGLAGNEQF | TRBJ2-1 | TRBV6-6
ASSVDPFYYGYT | TRBJ1-2 | TRBV9
ASIRPRAGALETQY | TRBJ2-5 | TRBV11-1
ASSSPQGLISDTQY | TRBJ2-3 | TRBV7-9
ASSNSGTGYGYT | TRBJ1-2 | TRBV10-2
ASSLMGFATNEKLF | TRBJ1-4 | TRBV7-8
ATAPGSYNEQF | TRBJ2-1 | TRBV27
ASSLGHEQF | TRBJ2-1 | TRBV5-1
ASSPGRGGYEQY | TRBJ2-7 | TRBV11-1
ASSSSGTDSYEQY | TRBJ2-7 | TRBV7-6
SVEGDSKRAF | TRBJ1-1 | TRBV29-1
ASSLLPGQGVYGANVLT | TRBJ2-6 | TRBV27
ASSISPGELF | TRBJ2-2 | TRBV7-3